Presented here are 25 T cell receptor beta chains from one specimen sequenced in a study of blood T cell repertoires in COVID-19. Repertoires were generated with immunoSEQ multiplex PCR, while TCRdb's copy carries only in-frame clones and drops some. Here the sample spans 300,000 to 400,000 clones, around 87% being singletons. Sequencing was performed on peripheral blood. These receptors came from a man aged 50-60 years with active or convalescent COVID-19.

This clone was observed a handful of times. The genes are TRBV30 and TRBJ2-1, with D maybe TRBD2 (6 bases). V lost 8 bases and J 9 bases, leaving 20 bases between the germline ends. The CDR3 has 13 residues. Germline assignment: CDR1 GTSNPN and CDR2 SVGIG (reference sequence). The CDR3 reads CARSGGFRREQFF. CDR3 DNA: TGTGCCCGGTCCGGGGGATTTAGACGTGAGCAGTTCTTC.

This clone was seen only once. This rearrangement joins TRBV3-1 (or the pseudogene TRBV3-2) to TRBJ2-1; 8 bases line up with TRBD2. CDR1 LGHDT and CDR2 YNNKEL come from the germline V gene (reference sequence). V lost 4 bases to trimming and J lost 10 bases; unmatched junction nucleotides: 9. The CDR3 extends over 14 amino acids. CDR3 residues: CASSLEGSSGEQFF. CDR3 sequence (DNA): TGTGCCAGCAGCCTCGAAGGGTCTAGCGGGGAGCAGTTCTTC.

The chain joins TRBV5-1 to TRBJ2-7; D might be TRBD1 (6 bases). The CDR3 runs 16 residues. Germline V gene sequence: CDR1 SGHRS, CDR2 YFSETQ. Between the trimmed V and J ends, which lost 0 bases and 1 base, there was a span of 14 bases. CDR3 loop: CASSLALDSPSYEQYF. The CDR3, as DNA: TGCGCCAGCAGCTTGGCCTTGGACAGTCCTTCCTACGAGCAGTACTTC.

The rearrangement links TRBV4-2 to TRBJ2-3, with 8 bases fitting TRBD2. The CDR3 covers 13 residues. Germline V gene lookup returns CDR1 LGHNA and CDR2 YNFKEQ. With 1 base clipped from V and 6 bases from J, the junction kept 0 bases outside the gene matches. Here the CDR3 DNA reads TGTGCCAGCAGCCAAGCGGGGGGGGATACGCAGTATTTT. Its protein is CASSQAGGDTQYF.

The chain's CDR3 is CASSSPRGGQTEAFF. The DNA of the CDR3 is TGTGCCAGCAGTTCCCCAAGAGGAGGGCAAACTGAAGCTTTCTTT. This chain uses TRBV2 with TRBJ1-1; no firm D call. The CDR3 is made up of 15 amino acids. Trimming cost V 5 bases and J 5 bases, with 18 bases left between them. Germline lookup yields CDR1 SNHLY and CDR2 FYNNEI.

The CDR3 here is CASSPRGARDEQYF. The CDR3 nucleotides read TGTGCCAGCAGTCCCCGGGGGGCTAGGGACGAGCAGTACTTC. This sequence joins TRBV2 and TRBJ2-7, with a tentative D call TRBD2 (7 bases). V was cut by 5 bases and J by 5 bases, with 16 bases left in between. The CDR3 has 14 amino acids. Germline V CDR1 and CDR2: SNHLY, FYNNEI.

V gene TRBV6-5 combines with J gene TRBJ2-2, with a possible D match to TRBD2 (6 bases). CDR1 and CDR2 (germline): MNHEY, SVGAGI. Trimming removed 0 bases from V and 6 bases from J, with 8 bases in between. The CDR3 extends over 14 amino acids. The CDR3 DNA follows: TGTGCCAGCAGTTACTCGGAGGGGCCCGGGGAGCTGTTTTTT. Protein product: CASSYSEGPGELFF.

CDR3 residues: CASTPRRGTSAYNEQFF. DNA for the CDR3: TGTGCCAGCACCCCTCGTAGAGGGACTAGCGCTTACAATGAGCAGTTCTTC. The V and J genes are TRBV11-2 and TRBJ2-1; the match to TRBD2 covers 10 bases. This CDR3 comprises 17 residues. Germline V CDR1 and CDR2: SGHAT, FQNNGV. Trimming removed 7 bases from V and 4 bases from J; junction bases left unmatched: 13.

The chain recombines TRBV4-3 with TRBJ2-1; D gene uncertain. Germline lookup yields CDR1 LGHNA and CDR2 YSLEER. Trimming cost V 0 bases and J 0 bases, with 15 bases left between them. The CDR3 totals 18 residues. The DNA of the CDR3 is TGCGCCAGCAGCCAAGATCTAGTGGTCCCCGGCTCCTACAATGAGCAGTTCTTC. Its protein product is CASSQDLVVPGSYNEQFF.

This rearrangement joins TRBV7-9 to TRBJ1-1; D remains ambiguous. Trimming stripped 8 bases from V and 11 bases from J, with 15 bases between. The CDR3 runs to 11 residues. Germline loops: CDR1 SEHNR, CDR2 FQNEAQ (reference sequence). The CDR3: CASRSSRRAFF. DNA for the CDR3: TGTGCCAGCCGCTCCTCGCGGAGGGCTTTCTTT.

The chain uses TRBV27 and TRBJ1-5; 8 bases align to TRBD1. Germline values: CDR1 MNHEY, CDR2 SMNVEV (reference sequence). The CDR3 sequence is 15 residues long. The junction had 6 bases not matched to a gene; V was cut back by 2 bases and J by 6 bases. The CDR3 DNA follows: TGTGCCAGCAGTTTAATACAGGGGGGAGGTCAGCCCCAGCATTTT. It specifies CASSLIQGGGQPQHF.

The chain carries TRBV7-9 and TRBJ1-4; a possible D gene is TRBD1 (5 bases). CDR1 SEHNR and CDR2 FQNEAQ come from the germline V gene (reference sequence). This CDR3 comprises 18 residues. Trimming left V 0 bases short and J 3 bases short, with 17 bases between. For the CDR3, the DNA is TGTGCCAGCAGCTTAGCGTGGGCAGGGTTGGATCCTAATGAAAAACTGTTTTTT. It translates to CASSLAWAGLDPNEKLFF. Drawing the rest from reference TRBV7-9 and TRBJ1-4, the complete variable domain is DTGVSQNPRHKITKRGQNVTFRCDPISEHNRLYWYRQTLGQGPEFLTYFQNEAQLEKSRLLSDRFSAERPKGSFSTLEIQRTEQGDSAMYLCASSLAWAGLDPNEKLFFGSGTQLSVL.

This sequence joins TRBV7-2 and TRBJ1-1; D perhaps matches TRBD1 (6 bases). CDR3 length equals 13 residues. Trimming took 3 bases from V and 7 from J, leaving 12 bases between them. Germline CDR1 and CDR2: SGHTA and FQGNSA. The CDR3 DNA follows: TGTGCCAGCAGCTTTGGACAGCTAAATGAAGCTTTCTTT. Translated, it gives CASSFGQLNEAFF.

The V call is TRBV19, the J call TRBJ2-5; TRBD2 aligns across 7 bases. The CDR3 extends over 15 amino acids. Germline values: CDR1 LNHDA, CDR2 SQIVND (reference sequence). J lost 2 bases, V lost 3 bases, and 6 bases had no gene match. CDR3 residues: CASSIVRGGQETQYF. The CDR3 nucleotides are TGTGCCAGTAGTATTGTGCGGGGAGGGCAAGAGACCCAGTACTTC.

The chain uses TRBV7-3 and TRBJ1-1, with 9 positions matching TRBD1. This CDR3 is 13 amino acids long. V lost 5 bases to trimming and J lost 10 bases; unmatched junction nucleotides: 8. CDR1 and CDR2 from the germline V gene are SGHTA and FQGTGA. CDR3 sequence: CASSPGQGFIAFF. The CDR3 DNA is TGTGCCAGCAGCCCGGGACAGGGATTTATAGCTTTCTTT.

Points on this clone: Different DNA sequences within this sample yield the same CDR3. The J gene is TRBJ2-7, the V gene TRBV25-1; the match to TRBD1 covers 9 bases. The V segment lost 3 bases and the J segment 4 bases; nucleotides outside the gene matches: 13. Germline V gene lookup returns CDR1 MGHDK and CDR2 SYGVNS. The CDR3 runs 17 residues. CDR3: CASSEPRITGGAYEQYF. DNA for the CDR3: TGTGCCAGCAGTGAGCCTCGAATTACAGGGGGCGCATACGAGCAGTACTTC.

The chain carries TRBV30 and TRBJ1-6, with TRBD1 matching 10 bases. After removal of 3 bases from V and 4 bases from J, the junction contained 3 bases not matched to a gene. Germline values: CDR1 GTSNPN, CDR2 SVGIG (reference sequence). CDR3 length: 15 residues. In DNA form, the CDR3 reads TGTGCCTGGAGCCCGGGACAGGGGTATAATTCACCCCTCCACTTT. It translates to CAWSPGQGYNSPLHF.

The V and J genes are TRBV28 and TRBJ2-3; 7 bases are shared with TRBD2. The CDR3 has 16 residues. The germline CDR1 and CDR2 sequences are MDHEN and SYDVKM. Trimming took 2 bases from V and 2 from J; bases not matched to a gene: 7. CDR3 protein: CASSLGSAGDTDTQYF. The CDR3 bases are TGTGCCAGCAGTTTAGGTAGCGCGGGGGACACAGATACGCAGTATTTT.

The chain employs TRBV5-6 and TRBJ2-5, with D maybe TRBD2 (7 bases). The germline V and J ends were trimmed by 4 bases and 1 base, with 11 bases remaining between them. CDR3 length equals 14 residues. Germline V lookup: CDR1 SGHDT, CDR2 YYEEEE. CDR3 sequence: CASSPGGPQETQYF. The CDR3 DNA reads TGTGCCAGCAGCCCGGGGGGCCCCCAAGAGACCCAGTACTTC.

The CDR3 loop is CASSYSGQGGQPQHF. CDR3 bases: TGTGCCAGCAGTTACTCTGGGCAGGGGGGTCAGCCCCAGCATTTT. The V and J genes are TRBV6-2 or TRBV6-3 and TRBJ1-5; 7 positions match TRBD1. V was pared by 0 bases and J by 6 bases, with 5 bases of the junction left unmatched. Germline assignment: CDR1 MNHEY and CDR2 SVGEGT. The CDR3 consists of 15 residues.

In this sample, this clone turned up a few times. Other nucleotide sequences in the sample specify the same CDR3. The V call is TRBV5-1, the J call TRBJ1-2; a weak D match, TRBD1 (5 bases). The CDR3 covers 14 residues. CDR1 and CDR2 (germline): SGHRS, YFSETQ. V lost 0 bases to trimming and J lost 3 bases, with 9 bases between them. CDR3 sequence reads: CASSLAGLDYGYTF. Written as DNA, the CDR3 is TGCGCCAGCAGCTTGGCAGGGCTCGACTATGGCTACACCTTC. Filled out from reference TRBV5-1 and TRBJ1-2, the complete variable domain reads KAGVTQTPRYLIKTRGQQVTLSCSPISGHRSVSWYQQTPGQGLQFLFEYFSETQRNKGNFPGRFSGRQFSNSRSEMNVSTLELGDSALYLCASSLAGLDYGYTFGSGTRLTVV.

The V gene is TRBV5-5, the J gene TRBJ1-1; the D gene is possibly TRBD1 (6 bases). The CDR3 covers 15 residues. Germline V lookup: CDR1 SGHKS, CDR2 YYEKEE (reference sequence). The V and J ends lost 0 bases and 1 base respectively, with 10 bases between them. CDR3 in amino acids: CASSLEGQSNTEAFF. The CDR3 DNA reads as TGTGCCAGCAGCTTGGAGGGACAATCGAACACTGAAGCTTTCTTT.

This clone was detected only once. The chain is built from TRBV11-2 and TRBJ2-1; TRBD2 matches at 11 bases. J was trimmed by 8 bases and V by 2 bases; bases with no gene match: 11. The germline gives CDR1 SGHAT, CDR2 FQNNGV. This CDR3 has 17 amino acids. The CDR3 protein is CASSLSSSGGPPHEQFF. DNA of the CDR3: TGTGCCAGCAGCTTATCGTCTAGCGGGGGGCCTCCCCATGAGCAGTTCTTC. Full variable domain (missing parts from reference TRBV11-2 and TRBJ2-1): EAGVAQSPRYKIIEKRQSVAFWCNPISGHATLYWYQQILGQGPKLLIQFQNNGVVDDSQLPKDRFSAERLKGVDSTLKIQPAKLEDSAVYLCASSLSSSGGPPHEQFFGPGTRLTVL.

The chain couples TRBV20-1 to TRBJ1-1; D is undetermined. This CDR3 is built from 13 residues. V dropped 3 bases and J dropped 1 base, with 9 bases sitting between them. Germline lookup yields CDR1 DFQATT and CDR2 SNEGSKA (reference sequence). The CDR3: CSASLGSNTEAFF. In nucleotides, the CDR3 is TGCAGTGCTAGTCTCGGGTCGAACACTGAAGCTTTCTTT.

This clone is a singleton in its sample. This chain uses TRBV5-1 with TRBJ1-4; D remains unclear. Germline V gene sequence: CDR1 SGHRS, CDR2 YFSETQ. V was clipped by 0 bases and J by 6 bases, with 15 bases between them. The CDR3 runs to 16 residues. CDR3 amino acids: CASSLEPARGYEKLFF. CDR3 nucleotide sequence: TGCGCCAGCAGCTTGGAACCAGCCCGAGGTTATGAAAAACTGTTTTTT.